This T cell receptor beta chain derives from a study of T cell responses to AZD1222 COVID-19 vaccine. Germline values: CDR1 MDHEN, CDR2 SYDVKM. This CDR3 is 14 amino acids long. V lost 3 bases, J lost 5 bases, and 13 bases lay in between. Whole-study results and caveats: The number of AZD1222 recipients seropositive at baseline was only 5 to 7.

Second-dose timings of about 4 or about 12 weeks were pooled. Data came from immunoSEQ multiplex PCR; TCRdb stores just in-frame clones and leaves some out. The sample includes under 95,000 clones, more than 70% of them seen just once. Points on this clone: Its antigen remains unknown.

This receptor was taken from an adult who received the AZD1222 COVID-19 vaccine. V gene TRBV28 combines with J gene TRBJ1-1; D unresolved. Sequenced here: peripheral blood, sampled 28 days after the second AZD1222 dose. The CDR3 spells CASSFMGKATEAFF. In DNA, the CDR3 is TGTGCCAGCAGTTTTATGGGCAAGGCGACTGAAGCTTTCTTT.